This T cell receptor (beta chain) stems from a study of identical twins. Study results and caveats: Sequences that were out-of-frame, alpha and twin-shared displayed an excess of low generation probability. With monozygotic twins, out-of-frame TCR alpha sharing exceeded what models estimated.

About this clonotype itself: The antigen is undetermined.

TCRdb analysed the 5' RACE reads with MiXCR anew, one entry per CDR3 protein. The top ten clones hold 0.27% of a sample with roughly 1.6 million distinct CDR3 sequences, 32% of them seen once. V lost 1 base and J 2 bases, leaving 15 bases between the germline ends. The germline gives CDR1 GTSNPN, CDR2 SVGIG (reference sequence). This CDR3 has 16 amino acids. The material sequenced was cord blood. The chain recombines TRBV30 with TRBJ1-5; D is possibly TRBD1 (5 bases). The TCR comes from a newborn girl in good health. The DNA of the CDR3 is TGTGCCTGGAGTGGGGGGTTCAACCCAGGCAATCAGCCCCAGCATTTT. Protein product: CAWSGGFNPGNQPQHF.